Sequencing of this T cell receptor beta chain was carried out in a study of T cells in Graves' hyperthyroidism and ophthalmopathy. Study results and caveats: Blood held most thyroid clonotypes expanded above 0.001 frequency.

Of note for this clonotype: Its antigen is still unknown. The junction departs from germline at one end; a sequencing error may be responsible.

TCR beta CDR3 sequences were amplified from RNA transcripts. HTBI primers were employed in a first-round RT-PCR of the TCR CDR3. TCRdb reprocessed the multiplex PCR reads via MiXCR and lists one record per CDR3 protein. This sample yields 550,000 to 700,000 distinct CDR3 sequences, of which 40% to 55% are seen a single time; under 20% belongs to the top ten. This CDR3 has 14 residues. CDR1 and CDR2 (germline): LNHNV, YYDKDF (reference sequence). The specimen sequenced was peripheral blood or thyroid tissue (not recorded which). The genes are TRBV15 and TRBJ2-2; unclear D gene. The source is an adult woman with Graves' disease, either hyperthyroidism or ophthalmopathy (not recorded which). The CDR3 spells CVTSPVPESGELFF. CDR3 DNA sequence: TGTGTCACCAGCCCCGTTCCCGAATCCGGGGAGCTGTTTTTT.